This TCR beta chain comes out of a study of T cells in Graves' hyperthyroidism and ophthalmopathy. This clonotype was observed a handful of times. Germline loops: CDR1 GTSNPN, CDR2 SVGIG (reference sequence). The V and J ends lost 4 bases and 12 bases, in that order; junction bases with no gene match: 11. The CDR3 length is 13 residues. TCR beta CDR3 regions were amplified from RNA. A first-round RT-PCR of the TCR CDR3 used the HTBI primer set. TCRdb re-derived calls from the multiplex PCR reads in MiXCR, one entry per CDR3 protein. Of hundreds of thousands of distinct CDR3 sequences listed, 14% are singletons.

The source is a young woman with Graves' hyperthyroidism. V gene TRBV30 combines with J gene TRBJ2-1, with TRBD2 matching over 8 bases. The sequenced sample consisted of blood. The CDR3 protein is CAWIPPAGDRQFF. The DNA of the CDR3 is TGTGCCTGGATCCCGCCAGCGGGAGATAGGCAGTTCTTC.